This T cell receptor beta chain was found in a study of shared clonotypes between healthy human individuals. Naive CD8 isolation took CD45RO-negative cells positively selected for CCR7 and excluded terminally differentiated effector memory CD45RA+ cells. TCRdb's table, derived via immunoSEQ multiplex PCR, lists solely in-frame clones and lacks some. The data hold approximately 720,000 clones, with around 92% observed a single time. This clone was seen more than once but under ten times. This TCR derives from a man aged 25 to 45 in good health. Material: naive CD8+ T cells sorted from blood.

CDR3 protein: CASSFLAGENEQYF. The DNA of the CDR3 is TGCGCCAGCAGCTTTCTAGCGGGAGAGAACGAGCAGTACTTC. The chain recombines TRBV5-1 with TRBJ2-7; 10 nucleotides agree with TRBD2. Germline V CDR1 and CDR2: SGHRS, YFSETQ. J was trimmed by 5 bases and V by 2 bases; bases with no gene match: 4. The CDR3 consists of 14 residues.